Shown below are 15 T cell receptor beta chains from a single sample sequenced in a study of blood T cell repertoires in COVID-19. Repertoires were generated with immunoSEQ multiplex PCR, while TCRdb's copy carries only in-frame clones and drops some. The data show some 90,000 clones, 80% seen once. The sequencing sample was made of peripheral blood. The receptors were gathered from a human donor in a cohort sampled during active COVID-19.

About this clone: The same CDR3 is also encoded by other DNA sequences in this sample. The chain is built from TRBV18 and TRBJ1-4; 10 bases line up with TRBD1. The CDR3 is 13 amino acids. V lost 6 bases to trimming and J lost 7 bases; unmatched junction nucleotides: 2. Germline V lookup: CDR1 KGHSH, CDR2 LQKENI. CDR3 bases: TGTGCCAGCTCTGGGACAGGGGCTGAAAAACTGTTTTTT. Protein product: CASSGTGAEKLFF.

The chain recombines TRBV3-1 (or the pseudogene TRBV3-2) with TRBJ2-3; TRBD2 matches at 9 bases. Germline CDR1 and CDR2: LGHDT and YNNKEL (reference sequence). CDR3 length: 15 amino acids. With 3 bases clipped from V and 3 bases from J, the junction kept 4 bases outside the gene matches. CDR3 in amino acids: CASSHLAGRTDTQYF. CDR3 nucleotide sequence: TGTGCCAGCAGCCACCTAGCGGGGCGGACAGATACGCAGTATTTT.

The chain uses TRBV6-1 and TRBJ1-1; weak D call: TRBD1 (6 bases). The CDR3 extends over 12 amino acids. V lost 3 bases and J 11 bases, leaving 13 bases between the germline ends. Germline V gives CDR1 MNHNS, CDR2 SASEGT. CDR3 sequence (DNA): TGTGCCAGCAGTGAGGTGGGGGCGCGGGCTTTCTTT. Its translation: CASSEVGARAFF.

This chain joins TRBV27 and TRBJ2-7; 11 positions match TRBD1. The CDR3 runs 14 residues. Germline V lookup: CDR1 MNHEY, CDR2 SMNVEV (reference sequence). The ends lost 5 bases at V and 5 bases at J; junction bases unmatched: 5. The CDR3 DNA follows: TGTGCCAGCAGTCCCTGGGACAGGGGGGACGAGCAGTACTTC. It yields the protein CASSPWDRGDEQYF.

The genes are TRBV4-2 and TRBJ2-1; 8 nucleotides align to TRBD2. CDR1 is LGHNA and CDR2 is YNFKEQ in the germline V gene. The junction had 11 bases not matched to a gene; V was cut back by 4 bases and J by 6 bases. This CDR3 region has 16 residues. The CDR3 DNA reads TGTGCCAGCAGCCCCCCTTCTAGCGGGCCCTCCAATGAGCAGTTCTTC. Protein product: CASSPPSSGPSNEQFF.

The V and J genes are TRBV10-3 and TRBJ2-7; 8 bases are a match to TRBD2. The CDR3 has 15 residues. V was pared by 2 bases and J by 3 bases, with 6 bases of the junction left unmatched. CDR1 is ENHRY and CDR2 is SYGVKD in the germline V gene. The chain's CDR3 is CAISEVLAGGYEQYF. CDR3 DNA: TGTGCCATCAGTGAGGTCTTGGCGGGGGGCTACGAGCAGTACTTC.

The chain is built from TRBV10-3 and TRBJ1-5; the D gene is possibly TRBD1 (5 bases). CDR3 length: 14 residues. Germline assignment: CDR1 ENHRY and CDR2 SYGVKD. V shed 4 bases and J shed 1 base, with 8 bases lying between them. In DNA, the CDR3 is TGTGCCATCAGTGGGGGGGGAAGCAATCAGCCCCAGCATTTT. It translates to CAISGGGSNQPQHF.

The J gene is TRBJ1-5, the V gene TRBV28; 10 bases are shared with TRBD1. Germline CDR1 is MDHEN and CDR2 is SYDVKM. The length of the CDR3 is 17 residues. J gave up 0 bases and V 7 bases, and 9 bases lay outside the gene matches. In DNA, the CDR3 is TGTGCCAGCAAAGACAGGGGGCACGGGGGTAGCAATCAGCCCCAGCATTTT. It is translated as CASKDRGHGGSNQPQHF.

V and J are TRBV18 and TRBJ2-7, with 7 bases lining up with TRBD1. The CDR3 is 13 residues long. Germline V gene lookup returns CDR1 KGHSH and CDR2 LQKENI. Trimming removed 6 bases from V and 6 bases from J; junction bases left unmatched: 8. CDR3 nucleotide sequence: TGTGCCAGCTCCGACAGGGTTCAGGGCGAGCAGTACTTC. Encoded protein: CASSDRVQGEQYF.

The chain recombines TRBV28 with TRBJ2-7; the match to TRBD1 covers 11 bases. V gave up 4 bases and J gave up 7 bases; unmatched junction bases: 6. In germline, CDR1 is MDHEN, CDR2 SYDVKM. The CDR3 runs 14 residues. This chain's CDR3 is CASSSGQGALEQYF. In DNA form, the CDR3 reads TGTGCCAGCAGTTCAGGACAGGGGGCGTTAGAGCAGTACTTC.

In this sample, this clone turned up a few times. V gene TRBV6-5 combines with J gene TRBJ2-6, with TRBD2 as a possible D gene (5 bases). Germline CDR1 reads MNHEY; CDR2 reads SVGAGI. V shed 0 bases and J shed 6 bases, with 6 bases lying between them. This CDR3 comprises 14 residues. The CDR3 bases are TGTGCCAGCAGTTACTCGAGGGCGGCCAACGTCCTGACTTTC. This gives the protein CASSYSRAANVLTF.

This chain joins TRBV5-4 and TRBJ2-6; D remains unclear. CDR1 and CDR2 from the germline V gene are SGHNT and YYREEE (reference sequence). The CDR3 is made up of 14 amino acids. The ends were cut back, 7 bases at V and 3 bases at J, with 11 bases in the middle. CDR3 coding DNA: TGTGCCAGCCAGGAAGGTTTTGGGGCCAACGTCCTGACTTTC. Residues: CASQEGFGANVLTF. Looking up the rest from reference TRBV5-4 and TRBJ2-6 gives the full variable domain: ETGVTQSPTHLIKTRGQQVTLRCSSQSGHNTVSWYQQALGQGPQFIFQYYREEENGRGNFPPRFSGLQFPNYSSELNVNALELDDSALYLCASQEGFGANVLTFGAGSRLTVL.

The sample holds one count of this clone. The chain has TRBV4-1 and TRBJ1-2, with D maybe TRBD1 (5 bases). The V end was cut by 0 bases, the J end by 2 bases, with 13 bases between. The CDR3 consists of 16 residues. The V gene's germline CDR1 is MGHRA and CDR2 YSYEKL. CDR3 nucleotides: TGCGCCAGCAGCCAAGAGGGAATAGGGGCCAACTATGGCTACACCTTC. Translated, it gives CASSQEGIGANYGYTF.

Here the CDR3 reads CASSYSPTQRNNEQFF. The CDR3 DNA reads as TGTGCCAGCAGTTACTCGCCAACCCAGCGGAACAATGAGCAGTTCTTC. This chain uses TRBV6-5 with TRBJ2-1, with D possibly matching TRBD2 (5 bases). Germline V gene data show CDR1 as MNHEY and CDR2 as SVGAGI. The CDR3 extends over 16 amino acids. V lost 0 bases, J lost 5 bases, and 14 bases lay in between.

This clone was observed a few times. The rearrangement links TRBV6-2 or TRBV6-3 to TRBJ2-7; 12 bases fit TRBD2. V was clipped by 7 bases and J by 4 bases; unmatched bases: 5. The germline V gene encodes CDR1 MNHEY and CDR2 SVGEGT. CDR3 length equals 14 residues. CDR3 nucleotide sequence: TGTGCCAGCACCCCACTAGCGGGGGGATACGAGCAGTACTTC. This gives the protein CASTPLAGGYEQYF.